These T cell receptor beta chains were read from a single sample in a study of shared clonotypes between healthy human individuals. Profiling relied on immunoSEQ multiplex PCR, and the TCRdb table lists in-frame clones only, not all of them. The sample has about 1 million clones, roughly 80% seen once. The sequencing sample was made of memory CD4+ T cells sorted from blood. The receptor set was obtained from a young man in good health. CDR3s leave out the opening cysteine and the closing phenylalanine or tryptophan. Each record gives: V gene, J gene, CDR3 protein.

V gene: TRBV25-1; J gene: TRBJ2-5; CDR3 protein: ASSGGLAGVQETQY
V gene: TRBV10-1; J gene: TRBJ2-1; CDR3 protein: ASSEFQGSSYNEQF
V gene: TRBV19; J gene: TRBJ1-6; CDR3 protein: ASSKGLNSPLH
V gene: TRBV4-1; J gene: TRBJ2-5; CDR3 protein: ASSSQGGVEETQY
V gene: TRBV18; J gene: TRBJ2-7; CDR3 protein: ASSPRGYEQY
V gene: TRBV28; J gene: TRBJ1-5; CDR3 protein: ASSSNQRGGQPQH
V gene: TRBV19; J gene: TRBJ1-6; CDR3 protein: ASSGGQGLGSPLH
V gene: TRBV5-1; J gene: TRBJ2-2; CDR3 protein: ASSILGNTGELF
V gene: TRBV10-2; J gene: TRBJ2-1; CDR3 protein: ASSESWAPRF
V gene: TRBV5-6; J gene: TRBJ1-6; CDR3 protein: ASSRGQGANSPLH
V gene: TRBV30; J gene: TRBJ2-1; CDR3 protein: ACDRGPRNSYNEQF
V gene: TRBV4-3; J gene: TRBJ2-7; CDR3 protein: ASSQGNNEQY
V gene: TRBV5-1; J gene: TRBJ2-3; CDR3 protein: ASSLVLAGTDTQY
V gene: TRBV7-2; J gene: TRBJ2-5; CDR3 protein: ASSLILETQY
V gene: TRBV7-2; J gene: TRBJ1-4; CDR3 protein: ASSLASGVSNEKLF
V gene: TRBV7-8; J gene: TRBJ2-2; CDR3 protein: ASSLGGQGTGELF
V gene: TRBV7-2; J gene: TRBJ2-3; CDR3 protein: ASSSGGDTQY
V gene: TRBV2; J gene: TRBJ2-2; CDR3 protein: ASSGPTGELF
V gene: TRBV7-9; J gene: TRBJ2-3; CDR3 protein: ASSLGDRPTDTQY
V gene: TRBV27; J gene: TRBJ2-2; CDR3 protein: ASSLTSGVPGELF
V gene: TRBV5-1; J gene: TRBJ1-5; CDR3 protein: ASSLEGGERQPQH
V gene: TRBV28; J gene: TRBJ1-2; CDR3 protein: ASSLQGTEGGYT
V gene: TRBV5-4; J gene: TRBJ2-3; CDR3 protein: ASSPGLAVSTDTQY
V gene: TRBV10-3; J gene: TRBJ1-5; CDR3 protein: AISMEGGSNQPQH
V gene: TRBV6-5; J gene: TRBJ2-1; CDR3 protein: ASSFSYGEYNEQF
V gene: TRBV7-7; J gene: TRBJ2-2; CDR3 protein: ASSLARDGELF
V gene: TRBV6-5; J gene: TRBJ1-1; CDR3 protein: ASSYSIDRVNTEAF
V gene: TRBV27; J gene: TRBJ2-7; CDR3 protein: ASKLSGQAILYEQY
V gene: TRBV6-5; J gene: TRBJ2-1; CDR3 protein: ASSYSSGPNEQF
V gene: TRBV5-4; J gene: TRBJ2-5; CDR3 protein: ASSLAGGQQETQY
V gene: TRBV28; J gene: TRBJ1-5; CDR3 protein: ASLGYSNQPQH
V gene: TRBV6-5; J gene: TRBJ2-2; CDR3 protein: ASNRGRGTGELF
V gene: TRBV6-5; J gene: TRBJ1-2; CDR3 protein: ATATGIGYT
V gene: TRBV18; J gene: TRBJ1-2; CDR3 protein: ASSRDSVYGYT
V gene: TRBV11-2; J gene: TRBJ1-3; CDR3 protein: ASSLLAVSGNTIY
V gene: TRBV4-1; J gene: TRBJ2-1; CDR3 protein: ASSHDGLAGTYNEQF
V gene: TRBV27; J gene: TRBJ1-1; CDR3 protein: ASKGQGITEAF